Each of the 20 T cell receptor beta chains below was sequenced from the same sample in a study of T cell clonotyping in hematopoietic cell transplantation (TCRdb year 2021). Libraries were constructed by the immunoSEQ multiplex PCR assay. In its TCRdb copy, this immuneACCESS table keeps in-frame sequences only and misses some clones. Where compared with another copy, unresolved V genes explain less than half of these, and the others have no known cause. A total of under 20,000 clones appear in this sample, roughly 90% of them only once. Together, the top ten hold 2.7% of the sample. Sample: peripheral blood mononuclear cells. The receptors shown here come from a man aged 50-60 years in good health. Some clones in this sample may be carry-over from other donors' samples.

The chain employs TRBV9 and TRBJ1-5; D gene uncertain. This CDR3 is built from 13 residues. V gave up 0 bases and J gave up 5 bases, with 6 bases separating them. CDR1 is SGDLS and CDR2 is YYNGEE in the germline V gene. The CDR3 loop reads CASSVDVDQPQHF. The CDR3 DNA reads as TGTGCCAGCAGCGTAGATGTTGATCAGCCCCAGCATTTT.

The chain joins TRBV5-6 to TRBJ2-4; D gene uncertain. Trimming removed 1 base from V and 1 base from J, with 12 bases in between. The CDR3 runs to 16 residues. Germline V lookup: CDR1 SGHDT, CDR2 YYEEEE. The CDR3 sequence is CASSLYRDFAKNIQYF. The CDR3 DNA follows: TGTGCCAGCAGCTTGTATAGGGATTTCGCCAAAAACATTCAGTACTTC.

The rearrangement links TRBV27 to TRBJ1-1; possibly TRBD1 for D (6 bases). The germline V gene has CDR1 MNHEY and CDR2 SMNVEV (reference sequence). The CDR3 covers 15 residues. Trimming pared 6 bases from V and 0 bases from J, leaving 14 bases between. The CDR3 region has the DNA TGTGCCAGCAGCCCGGACAGCCTCTTGAACACTGAAGCTTTCTTT. Translated: CASSPDSLLNTEAFF.

The rearrangement uses TRBV6-5 and TRBJ1-1; the match to TRBD1 covers 7 bases. Unmatched junction bases numbered 14, after V lost 7 bases and J lost 12 bases. Germline CDR1 reads MNHEY; CDR2 reads SVGAGI. The CDR3 runs to 13 residues. CDR3 in DNA: TGTGCCAGCACCGAGGGGGCGCGGGCGACAACTTTCTTT. As protein: CASTEGARATTFF.

The chain has TRBV27 and TRBJ1-2; D is possibly TRBD1 (5 bases). This CDR3 is built from 14 residues. Trimming stripped 0 bases from V and 4 bases from J, with 9 bases between. Per the germline V gene, CDR1 is MNHEY and CDR2 is SMNVEV (reference sequence). CDR3 residues: CASSLSGVGYGYTF. CDR3 in DNA: TGTGCCAGCAGTTTATCGGGGGTTGGCTATGGCTACACCTTC.

The chain couples TRBV14 to TRBJ2-3, with D possibly matching TRBD2 (6 bases). The V and J ends lost 1 base and 2 bases respectively, with 7 bases between them. CDR3 length: 14 residues. The V gene's germline CDR1 is SGHDN and CDR2 FVKESK. CDR3 region: CASSQGGTTDTQYF. The CDR3 DNA reads as TGTGCCAGCAGCCAAGGCGGGACCACAGATACGCAGTATTTT.

The V and J genes are TRBV30 and TRBJ2-7, with 7 bases fitting TRBD2. The CDR3 contains 14 residues. The germline V gene encodes CDR1 GTSNPN and CDR2 SVGIG (reference sequence). V lost 4 bases to trimming and J lost 2 bases; unmatched junction nucleotides: 8. The CDR3 DNA follows: TGTGCCTGGACGAGGGGAGGGGATGCCTACGAGCAGTACTTC. Its protein is CAWTRGGDAYEQYF.

The chain combines TRBV27 with TRBJ1-6; 9 bases agree with TRBD1. With V trimmed by 6 bases and J by 9 bases, 12 bases remained unmatched. The germline CDR1 and CDR2 sequences are MNHEY and SMNVEV (reference sequence). This CDR3 region has 16 residues. In DNA, the CDR3 is TGTGCCAGCAGATCCGTCTTACAGGGGGCGTTTTCACCCCTCCACTTT. This sequence encodes CASRSVLQGAFSPLHF.

The chain combines TRBV9 with TRBJ2-2; D perhaps matches TRBD2 (5 bases). Trimming shortened V by 4 bases and J by 10 bases, and 17 bases separated the two germline ends. This CDR3 has 14 amino acids. From germline, CDR1 is SGDLS and CDR2 YYNGEE. The CDR3 bases are TGTGCCAGCAGCCCCACAATCGGAGGAGAGGAGCTGTTTTTT. This encodes CASSPTIGGEELFF. The variable domain in full, completed from reference TRBV9 and TRBJ2-2, reads DSGVTQTPKHLITATGQRVTLRCSPRSGDLSVYWYQQSLDQGLQFLIQYYNGEERAKGNILERFSAQQFPDLHSELNLSSLELGDSALYFCASSPTIGGEELFFGEGSRLTVL.

The rearrangement joins TRBV27 to TRBJ1-6; D unresolved. CDR1 is MNHEY, CDR2 SMNVEV, per germline (reference sequence). Trimming shortened V by 6 bases and J by 7 bases, and 10 bases separated the two germline ends. The length of the CDR3 is 13 residues. For the CDR3, the DNA is TGTGCCAGCAGCGGCTTCCGAAATTCACCCCTCCACTTT. It encodes CASSGFRNSPLHF.

This chain connects TRBV5-6 to TRBJ1-2, with D possibly matching TRBD1 (5 bases). This CDR3 contains 13 residues. The germline CDR1 and CDR2 sequences are SGHDT and YYEEEE. V was pared by 2 bases and J by 4 bases, with 9 bases between. CDR3 DNA sequence: TGTGCCAGCAGCTTCGGCAGGGCCTATGGCTACACCTTC. This encodes CASSFGRAYGYTF. Full variable domain (remainder filled in from reference TRBV5-6 and TRBJ1-2): DAGVTQSPTHLIKTRGQQVTLRCSPKSGHDTVSWYQQALGQGPQFIFQYYEEEERQRGNFPDRFSGHQFPNYSSELNVNALLLGDSALYLCASSFGRAYGYTFGSGTRLTVV.

CDR3 loop: CASSGTSGGPDTQYF. CDR3 nucleotides: TGTGCCAGCAGTGGGACTAGCGGGGGGCCAGATACGCAGTATTTT. The chain employs TRBV6-1 and TRBJ2-3, with 14 nucleotides matching TRBD2. The CDR3 extends over 15 amino acids. Germline V lookup: CDR1 MNHNS, CDR2 SASEGT. The J segment lost 4 bases and the V segment lost 4 bases, leaving 1 base of the junction unmatched.

This clone has a handful of counts. The chain combines TRBV15 with TRBJ2-2, with D possibly matching TRBD2 (7 bases). The CDR3 is 17 amino acids. V dropped 5 bases and J dropped 1 base, with 17 bases sitting between them. CDR1 LNHNV and CDR2 YYDKDF come from the germline V gene (reference sequence). CDR3 nucleotides: TGTGCCACCAGCCCCGCAGCGGGACACATGAACACCGGGGAGCTGTTTTTT. It codes for CATSPAAGHMNTGELFF.

This clone was seen only once. This rearrangement joins TRBV10-3 to TRBJ2-3, with 10 positions matching TRBD2. V lost 2 bases to trimming and J lost 4 bases; unmatched junction nucleotides: 6. Germline V gene sequence: CDR1 ENHRY, CDR2 SYGVKD. The CDR3 sequence is 16 residues long. The CDR3 is CAISEPAGGQSDTQYF. As DNA, the CDR3 is TGTGCCATCAGTGAGCCAGCGGGGGGGCAGTCAGATACGCAGTATTTT.

The J gene is TRBJ2-5, the V gene TRBV28; no reliable D call. Germline V CDR1 and CDR2: MDHEN, SYDVKM. CDR3 size: 11 residues. Trimming stripped 1 base from V and 7 bases from J, with 4 bases between. The CDR3 sequence: CASSLSGTQYF. The CDR3 DNA reads TGTGCCAGCAGTTTATCTGGGACCCAGTACTTC.

V usage is TRBV4-3 and J usage is TRBJ1-6; D is undetermined. The germline V gene encodes CDR1 LGHNA and CDR2 YSLEER. This CDR3 spans 15 amino acids. V gave up 0 bases and J gave up 8 bases, with 11 bases separating them. CDR3 amino acids: CASSQDLDADSPLHF. CDR3 DNA: TGCGCCAGCAGCCAAGATCTGGATGCCGATTCACCCCTCCACTTT.

This chain links TRBV6-1 with TRBJ2-5; 9 bases are shared with TRBD1. CDR1 is MNHNS and CDR2 is SASEGT in the germline V gene. V was clipped by 7 bases and J by 5 bases; unmatched bases: 5. The CDR3 is 13 residues long. The CDR3 here is CASTRDRDETQYF. CDR3 nucleotide sequence: TGTGCCAGCACCCGGGACAGGGATGAGACCCAGTACTTC.

The V call is TRBV2, the J call TRBJ2-5; tentatively, D is TRBD1 (5 bases). Trimming stripped 11 bases from V and 5 bases from J, with 15 bases between. CDR3 size: 12 residues. In germline, CDR1 is SNHLY, CDR2 FYNNEI. CDR3 amino acids: CAGAGLGETQYF. As DNA, the CDR3 is TGTGCCGGAGCAGGGTTAGGGGAGACCCAGTACTTC.

This chain links TRBV29-1 with TRBJ2-1, with 10 bases lining up with TRBD2. CDR1 is SQVTM, CDR2 ANQGSEA, per germline. After removal of 1 base from V and 6 bases from J, the junction contained 3 bases not matched to a gene. This CDR3 region has 14 residues. The CDR3, as DNA: TGCAGCGTTGAAGCCGGACTAGCGGTCAATGAGCAGTTCTTC. Its protein is CSVEAGLAVNEQFF.

V and J are TRBV25-1 and TRBJ2-5; perhaps TRBD2 as D (5 bases). Trimming cost V 2 bases and J 5 bases, with 12 bases left between them. The CDR3 extends over 14 amino acids. The germline CDR1 and CDR2 sequences are MGHDK and SYGVNS. The CDR3: CASSEIGRSETQYF. The CDR3 DNA sequence: TGTGCCAGCAGTGAAATAGGGAGATCGGAGACCCAGTACTTC.